This T cell receptor beta chain was sequenced in a study of cytomegalovirus exposure and HLA in healthy donors. A remark on this clone: As yet, its antigen is unknown.

Clones were read by immunoSEQ multiplex PCR, and TCRdb kept only the in-frame ones, dropping some. Here the sample spans roughly 100,000 clones, approximately 90% being singletons. General study points: The tendency of first-cohort TCR clusters to co-occur in the roughly 110 validation repertoires was identified by a subsequent analysis. As was reported, the classifier diagnosed cytomegalovirus status with high specificity and sensitivity.

The TCR originated in a woman between 18 and 29 years old in good health and CMV-seropositive. Sequences were obtained from PBMCs.

CDR3: CASSPPRRGPYNEQFF. The CDR3 bases are TGTGCCAGCTCACCACCGAGGAGGGGGCCCTACAATGAGCAGTTCTTC. The V and J genes are TRBV18 and TRBJ2-1; D is perhaps TRBD1 (7 bases). The germline V gene has CDR1 KGHSH and CDR2 LQKENI. Deletions cut 0 bases from V and 2 bases from J, with 11 bases between. The CDR3 runs to 16 residues.